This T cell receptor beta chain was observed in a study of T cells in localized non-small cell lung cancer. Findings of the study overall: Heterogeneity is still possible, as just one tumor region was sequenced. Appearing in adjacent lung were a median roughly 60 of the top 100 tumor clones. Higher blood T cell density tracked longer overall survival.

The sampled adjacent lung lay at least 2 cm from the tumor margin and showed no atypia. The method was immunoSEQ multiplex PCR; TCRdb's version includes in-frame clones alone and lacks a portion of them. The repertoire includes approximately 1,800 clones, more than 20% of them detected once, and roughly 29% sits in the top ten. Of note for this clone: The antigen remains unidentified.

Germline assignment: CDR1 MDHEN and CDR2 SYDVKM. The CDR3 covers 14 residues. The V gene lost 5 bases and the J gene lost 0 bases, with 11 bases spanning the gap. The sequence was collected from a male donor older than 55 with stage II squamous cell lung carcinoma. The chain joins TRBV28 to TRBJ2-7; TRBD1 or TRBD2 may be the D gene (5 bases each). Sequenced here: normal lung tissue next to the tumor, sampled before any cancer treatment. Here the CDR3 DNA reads TGTGCCAGCAGTCCCCCAGGGAGCTCCTACGAGCAGTACTTC. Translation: CASSPPGSSYEQYF.